These 16 T cell receptor beta chains share one sample of origin, sequenced in a study of early T cells in non-severe SARS-CoV-2 infection. Each CDR3 protein is one row after TCRdb ran MiXCR on the 5' RACE reads. The sample lists around 60,000 distinct CDR3 sequences; less than 20% were seen once. This material consisted of whole blood, taken at baseline. Receptors were obtained from an adult who was a healthcare worker with PCR-confirmed SARS-CoV-2 infection or an uninfected control (not recorded which).

This clonotype showed up just a few times. The V and J genes are TRBV14 and TRBJ2-5, with TRBD2 matching 12 bases. The CDR3 contains 16 residues. Per the germline V gene, CDR1 is SGHDN and CDR2 is FVKESK. After removal of 1 base from V and 5 bases from J, the junction contained 5 bases not matched to a gene. The CDR3 DNA sequence: TGTGCCAGCAGCCAAGGGACTAGCGGGATGTTTGAGACCCAGTACTTC. Translated: CASSQGTSGMFETQYF.

The sample holds many counts of this clonotype. The CDR3 DNA reads TGTGCCATCAGCCATGGACAGGGTAACCCAGATACGCAGTATTTT. It specifies CAISHGQGNPDTQYF. The J gene is TRBJ2-3, the V gene TRBV10-3, with 8 bases aligning to TRBD1. The junction had 9 bases not matched to a gene; V was cut back by 6 bases and J by 4 bases. CDR1 is ENHRY, CDR2 SYGVKD, per germline. This CDR3 is 15 amino acids long.

This clonotype was observed at least ten times. The CDR3 reads CATSRGGGEETQYF. CDR3 nucleotide sequence: TGTGCCACCAGCAGAGGGGGTGGTGAAGAGACCCAGTACTTC. The chain combines TRBV15 with TRBJ2-5, with D unclear. The CDR3 has 14 amino acids. The germline V gene has CDR1 LNHNV and CDR2 YYDKDF (reference sequence). The ends were cut back, 1 base at V and 3 bases at J, with 9 bases in the middle.

This clonotype has only a few counts. This chain uses TRBV20-1 with TRBJ2-7; D not resolved. Trimming took 0 bases from V and 4 from J, leaving 16 bases between them. CDR1 is DFQATT, CDR2 SNEGSKA, per germline (reference sequence). The CDR3 runs to 15 residues. CDR3 bases: TGCAGTGCTAGAGATTGGGTTAGAGGCGGATACGAGCAGTACTTC. This translates into CSARDWVRGGYEQYF.

In its sample, this clonotype was seen a few times. The V gene is TRBV6-2 or TRBV6-3, the J gene TRBJ2-2, with 8 nucleotides matching TRBD2. V trimming: 5 bases; J trimming: 4 bases; junction bases outside the gene matches: 3. CDR3 length: 14 amino acids. The germline V gene has CDR1 MNHEY and CDR2 SVGEGT. The CDR3 sequence is CASSRLASTGELFF. The DNA of the CDR3 is TGTGCCAGCAGTCGACTAGCGAGCACCGGGGAGCTGTTTTTT.

This chain connects TRBV6-5 to TRBJ1-4, with D uncertain. From germline, CDR1 is MNHEY and CDR2 SVGAGI. The CDR3 runs to 15 residues. V lost 4 bases and J lost 7, with 16 bases in between. CDR3 residues: CASSLRPVGVEKLFF. In DNA, the CDR3 is TGTGCCAGCAGTTTAAGGCCAGTTGGGGTTGAAAAACTGTTTTTT.

At least ten counts were recorded for this clonotype. The V call is TRBV7-9, the J call TRBJ1-1; D not resolved. Per the germline V gene, CDR1 is SEHNR and CDR2 is FQNEAQ (reference sequence). Trimming shortened V by 5 bases and J by 2 bases, and 3 bases separated the two germline ends. The CDR3 is 11 residues long. CDR3 residues: CASSQNTEAFF. CDR3 sequence (DNA): TGTGCCAGCAGCCAAAACACTGAAGCTTTCTTT.

This clonotype was picked up a small number of times. This CDR3 reads CASSPDGINQPQHF. The CDR3 coding sequence is TGTGCCAGCTCACCGGATGGGATCAATCAGCCCCAGCATTTT. The chain couples TRBV18 to TRBJ1-5; D is undetermined. Trimming stripped 3 bases from V and 3 bases from J, with 9 bases between. The length of the CDR3 is 14 residues. Germline CDR1 is KGHSH and CDR2 is LQKENI.

There are a few counts of this clonotype. CDR3 residues: CASSLTGFGDTQYF. The CDR3 coding sequence is TGTGCCAGCAGCCTCACAGGGTTCGGAGATACGCAGTATTTT. The V and J genes are TRBV3-1 and TRBJ2-3; a weak D match, TRBD1 (6 bases). Per germline, CDR1 LGHDT and CDR2 YNNKEL (reference sequence). The CDR3 consists of 14 residues. Between the trimmed V and J ends, which lost 4 bases and 5 bases, there was a span of 13 bases.

This clonotype has a handful of counts. The V call is TRBV5-4, the J call TRBJ1-2; 8 bases are shared with TRBD1. The germline gives CDR1 SGHNT, CDR2 YYREEE (reference sequence). The CDR3 length is 13 residues. J lost 7 bases, V lost 5 bases, and 7 bases had no gene match. CDR3 sequence reads: CASRDRAVVGYTF. CDR3 nucleotides: TGTGCCAGCAGGGACAGGGCAGTGGTTGGCTACACCTTC.

This clonotype occurred a few times. The rearrangement links TRBV6-2 or TRBV6-3 to TRBJ2-7; 11 positions match TRBD2. Germline-derived CDR1 and CDR2 are MNHEY and SVGEGT. J gave up 3 bases and V 2 bases, and 0 bases lay outside the gene matches. This CDR3 contains 14 residues. CDR3 region: CASSYGTSGYEQYF. CDR3 nucleotide sequence: TGTGCCAGCAGTTACGGGACTAGCGGCTACGAGCAGTACTTC.

V and J are TRBV13 and TRBJ2-4; tentative D call: TRBD2 (5 bases). V lost 3 bases and J lost 1, with 31 bases in between. CDR3 length: 22 amino acids. CDR1 is PRHDT and CDR2 is FYEKMQ in the germline V gene (reference sequence). The CDR3 is CASSFRASLEPHLYGAKNIQYF. The CDR3 DNA reads TGTGCCAGCAGCTTTAGGGCTAGCCTCGAACCACACCTTTACGGGGCCAAAAACATTCAGTACTTC.

This clonotype was observed a handful of times. This chain links TRBV28 with TRBJ2-7; D remains unclear. Between the trimmed V and J ends, which lost 4 bases and 0 bases, there was a span of 10 bases. The CDR3 length is 14 residues. In germline, CDR1 is MDHEN, CDR2 SYDVKM. CDR3 protein: CASSSQLSSYEQYF. CDR3 nucleotides: TGTGCCAGCAGTTCCCAGCTAAGCTCCTACGAGCAGTACTTC. The full variable domain, rest sourced from reference TRBV28 and TRBJ2-7, is DVKVTQSSRYLVKRTGEKVFLECVQDMDHENMFWYRQDPGLGLRLIYFSYDVKMKEKGDIPEGYSVSREKKERFSLILESASTNQTSMYLCASSSQLSSYEQYFGPGTRLTVT.

This clonotype has a handful of counts. The CDR3 reads CASGLAGSRNTQYF. The CDR3, as DNA: TGTGCCAGCGGACTAGCGGGGAGCCGGAATACGCAGTATTTT. V is TRBV3-1 and J is TRBJ2-3, with 12 bases matching TRBD2. With 8 bases clipped from V and 7 bases from J, the junction kept 7 bases outside the gene matches. Germline V gives CDR1 LGHDT, CDR2 YNNKEL (reference sequence). CDR3 length equals 14 residues.

This clonotype has a handful of counts. This chain joins TRBV12-3 or TRBV12-4 and TRBJ2-5; 11 nucleotides agree with TRBD2. The CDR3 has 14 residues. Losses at the gene ends were 7 bases for V and 4 bases for J; bases not matched to a gene: 5. In DNA, the CDR3 is TGTGCCAGCACCTATAGCGGGAGGGTAGAGACCCAGTACTTC. Protein: CASTYSGRVETQYF.

CDR3 nucleotides: TGTGCCAGCAGACCCAGGTCGAGCGTGGGCACTGAAGCTTTCTTT. Translation: CASRPRSSVGTEAFF. The chain employs TRBV12-3 or TRBV12-4 and TRBJ1-1, with no clear D. The V and J ends lost 6 bases and 4 bases respectively, with 18 bases between them. This CDR3 is built from 15 residues.